This T cell receptor beta chain derives from a study of T cells in Graves' hyperthyroidism and ophthalmopathy. The definition of stable Graves' hyperthyroidism was no ophthalmopathy progression within 18 months. The diagnoses drew upon clinical symptoms, serum thyroxine and TRAb, thyroid ultrasound and orbital computed tomography. Amplified TCR beta CDR3 regions derived from RNA transcripts. With the HTBI primer set, the TCR CDR3 went through a first round of RT-PCR. TCRdb independently ran MiXCR on the multiplex PCR reads; one entry per CDR3 protein. The profile shows 380,000 or so distinct CDR3 sequences, approximately 20% of them singletons. Comments on this clonotype: No antigen is known for it. This clone may be a read error of a much larger clone one base away.

The CDR3 is 14 residues long. Points from the study as a whole: In simple terms, a model built on 13 V-J features told ophthalmopathy apart from stable hyperthyroidism.

The chain joins TRBV12-3 or TRBV12-4 to TRBJ2-2; tentative D call: TRBD2 (6 bases). Sequencing used blood. The receptor was derived from a young woman with Graves' hyperthyroidism. CDR3 nucleotides: TGTGCCAGCAGTTTAGAGGGCGGGACCGGGGAGCTGTGTTTT. Protein: CASSLEGGTGELCF.